This TCR beta chain was sequenced during a study of T cells after yellow fever vaccination. The junction had 2 bases not matched to a gene; V was cut back by 2 bases and J by 6 bases. Germline lookup yields CDR1 MNHEY and CDR2 SMNVEV (reference sequence). This CDR3 spans 13 amino acids. Overall study findings and caveats: Clonotypes found in both CD4 and CD8 compartments made up a small share. Reappearance after the booster was observed for most primary-vaccination clones (96% CD4, roughly 90% CD8).

UMIs were added to TCR cDNA along with a universal primer site when it was made by 5'RACE template switching. One entry per CDR3 protein results from TCRdb running MiXCR on the 5' RACE reads. This table holds 300,000 or so distinct CDR3 sequences, approximately 3.9% found once. As to this clonotype: Its antigen remains unknown.

Material: PBMCs, obtained 5 days after the yellow fever booster vaccination. The genes are TRBV27 and TRBJ1-1, with 8 bases lining up with TRBD1. This TCR derives from a man between 18 and 35 years old who received the YFV17D yellow fever vaccine. The CDR3 spells CASSLRTGSEAFF. CDR3 coding DNA: TGTGCCAGCAGTTTAAGGACAGGGTCTGAAGCTTTCTTT.